The rows below give T cell receptor beta chains drawn from one sample of a study of shared clonotypes between healthy human individuals. Data came from immunoSEQ multiplex PCR; TCRdb stores just in-frame clones and leaves some out. Among about 1 million clones listed, under 80% were seen once. Sequenced: memory CD4+ T cells sorted from blood. These receptors were obtained from a man aged 18 to 29 in good health. Both conserved end residues are part of each CDR3. D genes are given only for firm matches.

-	TRBV9	16	TRBJ1-3	TGTGCCAGCAGCGTAGGGAGCCAGGCCTCTGGAAACACCATATATTTT	CASSVGSQASGNTIYF
TRBD2	TRBV10-3	14	TRBJ2-3	TGTGCCATCAGGACTAGCGGGGGCACAGATACGCAGTATTTT	CAIRTSGGTDTQYF
TRBD2	TRBV5-1	15	TRBJ2-7	TGCGCCAGCTCCCGGGGGGGCCGTTCAACCTACGAGCAGTACTTC	CASSRGGRSTYEQYF
TRBD2	TRBV2	14	TRBJ2-5	TGTGCCAGCAGTAGGACTAGTAGTCGAGAGACCCAGTACTTC	CASSRTSSRETQYF
TRBD1	TRBV30	12	TRBJ2-5	TGTGCCGGACGGACAGGGCTAGGTGAGCAGTACTTC	CAGRTGLGEQYF
-	TRBV27	15	TRBJ2-3	TGTGCCAGCAGCCGAGACGCGGCAAGCACAGATACGCAGTATTTT	CASSRDAASTDTQYF
-	TRBV5-4	16	TRBJ2-3	TGTGCCAGCAGCCTGGGGGCCGGTGGGGCCCCAGATACGCAGTATTTT	CASSLGAGGAPDTQYF
-	TRBV9	14	TRBJ2-7	TGTGCCAGCAGCGTACGGGGGCCGGGTAGCGAGCAGTACTTC	CASSVRGPGSEQYF
-	TRBV28	12	TRBJ2-3	TGTGCCAGCGGGGGACTCACAGATACGCAGTATTTT	CASGGLTDTQYF
TRBD1	TRBV19	16	TRBJ2-2	TGTGCCAGTATCTATTCCGGGACAGGGTTAACCGGGGAGCTGTTTTTT	CASIYSGTGLTGELFF